The clone carrying this TCR beta chain came up a few times. What it binds is not known. This sample was taken from a study of blood T cells in healthy people across ages. Study results and caveats: CMV status of donors was unknown, possibly confounding expanded clonotype changes. Naive CD4+ cell counts and diversity both ran higher in long-lived than in aged donors.

The study isolated at least 7 million PBMCs from each sample. The second PCR ran 7 to 11 cycles with a sample-barcoded 5' primer and J-beta primers. From the 5' RACE reads, TCRdb called clonotypes with MiXCR, one entry per CDR3 protein. The data hold about 1.8 million distinct CDR3 sequences, with roughly 52% observed a single time. Germline values: CDR1 SQVTM, CDR2 ANQGSEA. The CDR3 totals 14 residues. J was trimmed by 2 bases and V by 4 bases; bases with no gene match: 8. The rearrangement joins TRBV29-1 to TRBJ2-7, with 7 bases aligning to TRBD1. Sequences were obtained from blood. The receptor comes from a woman in her thirties or forties in good health. The CDR3, as DNA: TGCAGCGTTGGAGGACAGGCCCCAACCTACGAGCAGTACTTC. Translated: CSVGGQAPTYEQYF.